The 20 T cell receptor beta chains in this list originate from one sample, sequenced in a study of cytotoxic CD8 clonotypes in ibrutinib-treated CLL. Sequencing was performed with immunoSEQ multiplex PCR; in TCRdb, only in-frame clones are kept and a portion is missing. The sample lists more than 12,000 clones; 55% to 75% were seen once. Sample: PBMCs, taken before ibrutinib treatment. The receptors come from a human donor with chronic lymphocytic leukemia.

The V and J genes are TRBV7-9 and TRBJ2-3, with unresolved D. The CDR3 loop spans 14 amino acids. The V gene lost 5 bases and the J gene lost 3 bases, with 12 bases spanning the gap. CDR1 and CDR2 from the germline V gene are SEHNR and FQNEAQ (reference sequence). The CDR3 bases are TGTGCCAGCAGCCACCTAGGCACGACAGATACGCAGTATTTT. This encodes CASSHLGTTDTQYF. The variable domain in full, completed from reference TRBV7-9 and TRBJ2-3, reads DTGVSQNPRHKITKRGQNVTFRCDPISEHNRLYWYRQTLGQGPEFLTYFQNEAQLEKSRLLSDRFSAERPKGSFSTLEIQRTEQGDSAMYLCASSHLGTTDTQYFGPGTRLTVL.

V is TRBV19 and J is TRBJ2-1; D could derive from TRBD1 or TRBD2 (7 bases each). In germline, CDR1 is LNHDA, CDR2 SQIVND (reference sequence). V dropped 1 base and J dropped 8 bases, with 15 bases sitting between them. The CDR3 length is 15 residues. CDR3 sequence (DNA): TGTGCCAGTAGTATAGCCAGGGGGAGGGGGCATGAGCAGTTCTTC. It specifies CASSIARGRGHEQFF.

This rearrangement joins TRBV9 to TRBJ2-1; the D gene is possibly TRBD2 (5 bases). This CDR3 is 13 amino acids long. Germline V gene sequence: CDR1 SGDLS, CDR2 YYNGEE. V dropped 4 bases and J dropped 6 bases, with 11 bases sitting between them. This CDR3 reads CASSPRRANEQFF. In DNA, the CDR3 is TGTGCCAGCAGCCCGAGGCGGGCCAATGAGCAGTTCTTC.

The rearrangement uses TRBV30 and TRBJ1-2; no clear D gene. From germline, CDR1 is GTSNPN and CDR2 SVGIG (reference sequence). There are 13 residues in the CDR3. Trimming took 2 bases from V and 4 from J, leaving 11 bases between them. DNA for the CDR3: TGTGCCTGGAGTCTGGACGTAGGCTATGGCTACACCTTC. Its protein product is CAWSLDVGYGYTF. Based on the CDR3 plus reference TRBV30 and TRBJ1-2, the full variable domain is SQTIHQWPATLVQPVGSPLSLECTVEGTSNPNLYWYRQAAGRGLQLLFYSVGIGQISSEVPQNLSASRPQDRQFILSSKKLLLSDSGFYLCAWSLDVGYGYTFGSGTRLTVV.

The V gene is TRBV23-1, the J gene TRBJ2-4; D not certain. Being an ORF, TRBV23-1 has a function that is uncertain. This CDR3 has 15 residues. The V and J ends lost 1 base and 8 bases respectively, with 15 bases between them. The CDR3 here is CASSQLSSKLHIQYF. The CDR3, as DNA: TGCGCCAGCAGTCAATTAAGCAGCAAGCTGCACATTCAGTACTTC.

This clone was observed a few times. The V gene is TRBV6-5, the J gene TRBJ1-5; 7 bases match TRBD1. The CDR3 is made up of 15 amino acids. V was pared by 6 bases and J by 3 bases, with 8 bases of the junction left unmatched. Germline V CDR1 and CDR2: MNHEY, SVGAGI. The CDR3, as DNA: TGTGCCAGCAGCCCGACGGGACAGCACAATCAGCCCCAGCATTTT. As protein: CASSPTGQHNQPQHF.

This chain connects TRBV4-1 to TRBJ1-1; D is possibly TRBD1 (6 bases). Trimming took off 1 base at V and 13 bases at J, with 16 bases between the two ends. The germline V gene has CDR1 MGHRA and CDR2 YSYEKL. This CDR3 is 13 amino acids long. This CDR3 reads CASSQGDGDTGFF. The CDR3 nucleotides are TGCGCCAGCAGCCAAGGCGACGGGGACACTGGTTTCTTT.

This chain uses TRBV7-8 with TRBJ2-1; perhaps D is TRBD1 or TRBD2 (6 bases each). Germline V CDR1 and CDR2: SGHVS, FQNEAQ. V lost 1 base and J 3 bases, leaving 13 bases between the germline ends. The CDR3 is made up of 16 amino acids. The CDR3 DNA follows: TGTGCCAGCAGCTTAGAGGGGGGCCGTCACTACAATGAGCAGTTCTTC. Translated, it gives CASSLEGGRHYNEQFF.

This chain links TRBV2 with TRBJ2-7; D gene ambiguous. V lost 6 bases and J lost 1, with 10 bases in between. Germline V gene sequence: CDR1 SNHLY, CDR2 FYNNEI. This CDR3 is 13 amino acids long. CDR3: CASSRIQSYEQYF. The CDR3 DNA follows: TGTGCCAGCAGCCGGATCCAGTCCTACGAGCAGTACTTC.

This chain links TRBV7-8 with TRBJ1-5, with a tentative D call TRBD1 (5 bases). Trimming left V 5 bases short and J 9 bases short, with 11 bases between. The CDR3 sequence is 12 residues long. CDR1 is SGHVS and CDR2 is FQNEAQ in the germline V gene. The CDR3 reads CASSTAGGPQHF. In DNA form, the CDR3 reads TGTGCCAGCAGCACCGCCGGGGGGCCCCAGCATTTT.

The rearrangement links TRBV5-4 to TRBJ1-2; TRBD1 agrees at 7 bases. The CDR3 sequence is 15 residues long. J was trimmed by 4 bases and V by 6 bases; bases with no gene match: 12. Germline V gene data show CDR1 as SGHNT and CDR2 as YYREEE (reference sequence). CDR3 loop: CASTQWGRGTYGYTF. The CDR3, as DNA: TGTGCCAGCACCCAGTGGGGCAGGGGGACCTATGGCTACACCTTC.

The rearrangement links TRBV10-3 to TRBJ1-1; D is possibly TRBD1 (6 bases). Germline CDR1 and CDR2: ENHRY and SYGVKD. The CDR3 runs 16 residues. Trimming cost V 1 base and J 0 bases, with 12 bases left between them. CDR3 in amino acids: CAISEFGGAMNTEAFF. CDR3 nucleotides: TGTGCCATCAGTGAGTTCGGGGGGGCCATGAACACTGAAGCTTTCTTT.

V gene TRBV9 combines with J gene TRBJ2-6; D remains ambiguous. Trimming removed 0 bases from V and 2 bases from J, with 3 bases in between. This CDR3 region has 14 residues. Per the germline V gene, CDR1 is SGDLS and CDR2 is YYNGEE. CDR3 DNA: TGTGCCAGCAGCGTAGGGACTGGGGCCAACGTCCTGACTTTC. Protein product: CASSVGTGANVLTF. The entire variable domain, with the rest obtained from reference TRBV9 and TRBJ2-6, is as follows: DSGVTQTPKHLITATGQRVTLRCSPRSGDLSVYWYQQSLDQGLQFLIQYYNGEERAKGNILERFSAQQFPDLHSELNLSSLELGDSALYFCASSVGTGANVLTFGAGSRLTVL.

This sequence joins TRBV23-1 and TRBJ1-1; D is perhaps TRBD1 (5 bases). TRBV23-1 is marked as an open reading frame, function uncertain. CDR3 length: 18 amino acids. The V end was cut by 0 bases, the J end by 1 base, with 18 bases between. The CDR3 DNA follows: TGCGCCAGCAGTCAATCGCGGGACGGGGGGACGCGGAACACTGAAGCTTTCTTT. This sequence encodes CASSQSRDGGTRNTEAFF.

The chain has TRBV2 and TRBJ2-3, with TRBD1 identical over 8 bases. The germline V gene has CDR1 SNHLY and CDR2 FYNNEI. The CDR3 contains 15 residues. The V gene end was trimmed by 4 bases and the J gene end by 2 bases; junction bases not matched to a gene: 5. The CDR3 loop reads CASSVGTGDTDTQYF. CDR3 in DNA: TGTGCCAGCAGTGTTGGGACAGGAGACACAGATACGCAGTATTTT.

The gene calls are TRBV6-4 and TRBJ2-6, with D tentatively TRBD1 or TRBD2 (5 bases each). There are 17 residues in the CDR3. V gave up 6 bases and J gave up 0 bases, with 15 bases separating them. CDR1 is MRHNA, CDR2 SNTAGT, per germline. CDR3: CASSPGVGGSGANVLTF. CDR3 nucleotide sequence: TGTGCCAGCAGCCCTGGGGTTGGGGGCTCTGGGGCCAACGTCCTGACTTTC.

This sequence joins TRBV13 and TRBJ2-1; 10 nucleotides line up with TRBD2. This CDR3 contains 15 residues. V was pared by 5 bases and J by 5 bases, with 6 bases of the junction left unmatched. The V gene's germline CDR1 is PRHDT and CDR2 FYEKMQ (reference sequence). CDR3 amino acids: CASSLTSGTNNEQFF. CDR3 nucleotide sequence: TGTGCCAGCAGCCTCACTAGCGGGACGAACAATGAGCAGTTCTTC. Supplemented by reference TRBV13 and TRBJ2-1, the full variable domain reads AAGVIQSPRHLIKEKRETATLKCYPIPRHDTVYWYQQGPGQDPQFLISFYEKMQSDKGSIPDRFSAQQFSDYHSELNMSSLELGDSALYFCASSLTSGTNNEQFFGPGTRLTVL.

This rearrangement joins TRBV6-6 to TRBJ1-2; D might be TRBD1 (6 bases). The CDR3 has 15 residues. V was shortened by 7 bases and J by 3 bases, with 18 bases between the two germline ends. Germline V gene data show CDR1 as MNHNY and CDR2 as SVGAGI (reference sequence). CDR3 in DNA: TGTGCCAGCACAAAACTACGGGACACTTACTATGGCTACACCTTC. It encodes CASTKLRDTYYGYTF.

This chain links TRBV13 with TRBJ2-7; 8 bases are shared with TRBD2. Germline V gene sequence: CDR1 PRHDT, CDR2 FYEKMQ (reference sequence). The J segment lost 0 bases and the V segment lost 5 bases, leaving 6 bases of the junction unmatched. CDR3 length equals 15 residues. The CDR3 nucleotides read TGTGCCAGCAGCCCCCGGGAGGGGAGCTCCTACGAGCAGTACTTC. Translated: CASSPREGSSYEQYF.

The V call is TRBV7-2, the J call TRBJ1-5, with a weak D call TRBD1 (5 bases). CDR1 SGHTA and CDR2 FQGNSA come from the germline V gene. This CDR3 is 16 amino acids long. V gave up 2 bases and J gave up 0 bases, with 11 bases separating them. The CDR3 nucleotides are TGTGCCAGCAGCTTATTGGCCGGGACTAGCAATCAGCCCCAGCATTTT. Amino acid sequence: CASSLLAGTSNQPQHF.